This T cell receptor beta chain appears in the sequencing data of a study of identical twins. TCRdb itself ran the 5' RACE reads through MiXCR, one entry per CDR3 protein. The sample shows hundreds of thousands of distinct CDR3 sequences, about 8.3% of them seen only once. This clonotype showed up just a few times. CDR3 length equals 12 residues. Trimming stripped 3 bases from V and 8 bases from J, with 13 bases between. CDR1 is DFQATT and CDR2 is SNEGSKA in the germline V gene (reference sequence). These data also featured in a second study, about yellow fever vaccine responses in identical twins.

V is TRBV20-1 and J is TRBJ1-2; D perhaps matches TRBD1 (5 bases). This sequence originates from a woman between 18 and 30 years old in good health. The sequenced material came from memory (CD45RO+) T cells sorted from blood. Here the CDR3 reads CSASWQGRGYTF. Here the CDR3 DNA reads TGCAGTGCTAGTTGGCAGGGAAGGGGCTACACCTTC.